These 10 T cell receptor beta chains originate from one sample sequenced in a study of human thymus T cells. Resections obtained during corrective heart surgery supplied the thymus tissue. Sequencing was performed with immunoSEQ multiplex PCR; in TCRdb, only in-frame clones are kept and a portion is missing. The sample consists of some 72,000 clones, 90% to 98% of them appearing once. Input material: thymus tissue. Source of these receptors: a boy under three years old with a congenital heart defect but otherwise immunologically healthy.

This clone was counted a single time. The rearrangement joins TRBV6-1 to TRBJ1-2; TRBD1 matches 7 bases. The germline CDR1 and CDR2 sequences are MNHNS and SASEGT. V lost 2 bases, J lost 1 base, and 7 bases stayed unmatched. The CDR3 runs 16 residues. Here the CDR3 DNA reads TGTGCCAGCAGTGAACCCAGGGGGTGGATTAACTATGGCTACACCTTC. Translating gives CASSEPRGWINYGYTF.

The chain combines TRBV4-1 with TRBJ1-1, with unresolved D. Germline loops: CDR1 MGHRA, CDR2 YSYEKL. The CDR3 sequence is 15 residues long. V shed 0 bases and J shed 1 base, with 9 bases lying between them. The CDR3 protein is CASSQDWRKNTEAFF. For the CDR3, the DNA is TGCGCCAGCAGCCAAGATTGGCGGAAGAACACTGAAGCTTTCTTT.

V and J are TRBV6-1 and TRBJ1-2; 7 bases fit TRBD1. The CDR3 sequence is 16 residues long. With V trimmed by 0 bases and J by 8 bases, 12 bases remained unmatched. Looked up from germline, CDR1 is MNHNS and CDR2 is SASEGT. The CDR3 region is CASSEAGGQGVGGYTF. The CDR3 DNA reads as TGTGCCAGCAGTGAAGCGGGTGGGCAGGGGGTCGGCGGCTACACCTTC.

As DNA, the CDR3 is TGTGCCAGCAGCTGCCCCCCGACTAGCGGGGCCCCTAGAAGCGAGCAGTACTTC. This encodes CASSCPPTSGAPRSEQYF. V is TRBV7-9 and J is TRBJ2-7, with 11 positions matching TRBD2. Germline CDR1 reads SEHNR; CDR2 reads FQNEAQ (reference sequence). Trimming removed 4 bases from V and 6 bases from J; junction bases left unmatched: 17. The CDR3 consists of 18 residues.

CDR3 nucleotide sequence: TGTGCCAGCAGTGTGACTGTTAGGGCAGATACGCAGTATTTT. This codes for CASSVTVRADTQYF. The V call is TRBV6-1, the J call TRBJ2-3; unclear D gene. The germline V gene encodes CDR1 MNHNS and CDR2 SASEGT. CDR3 size: 14 residues. The V end was cut by 4 bases, the J end by 4 bases, with 12 bases between.

The V and J genes are TRBV28 and TRBJ1-1; D is undetermined. Germline V gene data show CDR1 as MDHEN and CDR2 as SYDVKM. CDR3 length: 15 residues. With 3 bases removed from V and 1 base from J, the gap between germline ends came to 12 bases. The CDR3: CASSFRPRANTEAFF. The CDR3 bases are TGTGCCAGCAGTTTTCGACCGAGGGCGAACACTGAAGCTTTCTTT.

J is TRBJ2-1 and V is TRBV28; TRBD1 might be the D (6 bases). V gave up 0 bases and J gave up 4 bases, with 22 bases separating them. This CDR3 region has 19 residues. The germline V gene encodes CDR1 MDHEN and CDR2 SYDVKM. This chain's CDR3 is CASSLCPPPCAGAYNEQFF. The CDR3 DNA reads as TGTGCCAGCAGTTTATGCCCCCCACCGTGTGCAGGGGCTTACAATGAGCAGTTCTTC.

The chain is built from TRBV29-1 and TRBJ2-7; the D call may be TRBD1 or TRBD2 (5 bases each). The CDR3 is 14 amino acids. Per germline, CDR1 SQVTM and CDR2 ANQGSEA. Trimming pared 5 bases from V and 2 bases from J, leaving 16 bases between. CDR3 sequence: CSVSLGVPTYEQYF. For the CDR3, the DNA is TGCAGCGTTTCCCTGGGGGTTCCGACCTACGAGCAGTACTTC.

This clone was seen only a few times. J is TRBJ2-7 and V is TRBV5-1; D is uncertain. The CDR3 covers 12 residues. V was trimmed by 8 bases and J by 1 base, leaving 10 bases between them. Germline V lookup: CDR1 SGHRS, CDR2 YFSETQ. The CDR3 DNA reads TGCGCCAGTATGGACGTTTCCTACGAGCAGTACTTC. It translates to CASMDVSYEQYF.

The chain couples TRBV4-3 to TRBJ1-4; 12 positions agree with TRBD1. Germline values: CDR1 LGHNA, CDR2 YSLEER. This CDR3 has 19 residues. Trimming took 0 bases from V and 4 from J; bases not matched to a gene: 9. The CDR3: CASSQDPGQGAEVNEKLFF. Written as DNA, the CDR3 is TGCGCCAGCAGCCAAGATCCGGGACAGGGGGCAGAAGTTAATGAAAAACTGTTTTTT.